The clone carrying this T cell receptor beta chain was counted between two and nine times. The data belong to a study of Ad26.COV2.S vaccination and SARS-CoV-2 variants. The CDR3 consists of 20 residues. The germline V gene has CDR1 LNHDA and CDR2 SQIVND (reference sequence). V was pared by 3 bases and J by 4 bases, with 28 bases between. Using immunoSEQ multiplex PCR, the repertoire was profiled, and TCRdb retains in-frame clones only, with some absent. The sample carries over 400,000 clones, about nine tenths recorded once. The treatment was: some 19 received Ad26.COV2.S at low or high dose, single or two shots; five or six received placebo; per-sample allocation not given. The investigators took samples on day 63 after the first vaccine or placebo injection.

J is TRBJ1-5 and V is TRBV19; D remains ambiguous. This material consisted of peripheral blood, taken in a trial of Ad26.COV2.S vaccine versus placebo. This receptor was obtained from a person aged 18-60 years who received the Ad26.COV2.S COVID-19 vaccine or a placebo. The CDR3 nucleotides are TGTGCCAGTAGTATTCTCTCAACTCTACTATCAGGTGGGGTAAATCAGCCCCAGCATTTT. This sequence encodes CASSILSTLLSGGVNQPQHF.